The 30 T cell receptor beta chains below all came from one sample that was sequenced in a study of T cell responses to AZD1222 COVID-19 vaccine. The assay was immunoSEQ multiplex PCR, and TCRdb's table has in-frame clones only and misses some. This sample has hundreds of thousands of clones; just over 90% occur once, and the top ten carry more than 0.8%. The sequenced sample was peripheral blood, obtained on day 0 of MenACWY control vaccination. These receptors came from an adult in good health.

The V and J genes are TRBV27 and TRBJ1-2; 8 bases map to TRBD1. Germline CDR1 is MNHEY and CDR2 is SMNVEV (reference sequence). This CDR3 contains 11 residues. Trimming removed 8 bases from V and 9 bases from J; junction bases left unmatched: 5. The CDR3 here is CASFGQGRYTF. CDR3 coding DNA: TGTGCCAGCTTCGGACAGGGTCGCTACACCTTC.

The chain joins TRBV18 to TRBJ1-5; 9 nucleotides agree with TRBD1. The ends lost 4 bases at V and 5 bases at J; junction bases unmatched: 6. This CDR3 comprises 15 residues. The germline CDR1 and CDR2 sequences are KGHSH and LQKENI. The DNA of the CDR3 is TGTGCCAGCTCACGCCGGGACAGGGTTTATCAGCCCCAGCATTTT. Translating it yields CASSRRDRVYQPQHF. Full variable domain (outside the CDR3, taken from reference TRBV18 and TRBJ1-5): NAGVMQNPRHLVRRRGQEARLRCSPMKGHSHVYWYRQLPEEGLKFMVYLQKENIIDESGMPKERFSAEFPKEGPSILRIQQVVRGDSAAYFCASSRRDRVYQPQHFGDGTRLSIL.

This chain joins TRBV28 and TRBJ1-4; the match to TRBD1 covers 11 bases. Trimming took 6 bases from V and 10 from J; bases not matched to a gene: 7. The V gene's germline CDR1 is MDHEN and CDR2 SYDVKM. The CDR3 loop spans 14 amino acids. CDR3: CASSPSGTGGKLFF. CDR3 nucleotide sequence: TGTGCCAGCAGCCCGTCCGGGACAGGGGGAAAACTGTTTTTT.

The sample holds one count of this clone. The rearrangement joins TRBV27 to TRBJ1-3; D remains ambiguous. Germline CDR1 reads MNHEY; CDR2 reads SMNVEV (reference sequence). This CDR3 is 11 amino acids long. Trimming removed 3 bases from V and 12 bases from J, with 9 bases in between. The CDR3 protein is CASSFSVRIYF. The CDR3 DNA sequence: TGTGCCAGCAGTTTTTCAGTTCGCATATATTTT.

The genes are TRBV15 and TRBJ1-1; D remains unclear. CDR3 length equals 15 residues. With 1 base removed from V and 1 base from J, the gap between germline ends came to 10 bases. Germline V gene sequence: CDR1 LNHNV, CDR2 YYDKDF (reference sequence). The CDR3 DNA reads as TGTGCCACCAGCAGAGTGAGGTTTGGGAACACTGAAGCTTTCTTT. This translates into CATSRVRFGNTEAFF.

On this clone: The sample contains more than one DNA sequence encoding this CDR3. V gene TRBV19 combines with J gene TRBJ1-1; D is uncertain. The CDR3 extends over 14 amino acids. The V gene's germline CDR1 is LNHDA and CDR2 SQIVND (reference sequence). V lost 0 bases and J lost 1, with 6 bases in between. CDR3 protein: CASSIDRRNTEAFF. The DNA for the CDR3 is TGTGCCAGTAGTATAGATCGAAGGAACACTGAAGCTTTCTTT.

The V gene is TRBV7-2, the J gene TRBJ2-1; the match to TRBD2 covers 15 bases. In germline, CDR1 is SGHTA, CDR2 FQGNSA. The J segment lost 3 bases and the V segment lost 4 bases, leaving 10 bases of the junction unmatched. The CDR3 sequence is 19 residues long. Here the CDR3 DNA reads TGTGCCAGCAGCTCAAGGACTAGCGGGGGGGCCTCCCTCTACAATGAGCAGTTCTTC. This translates into CASSSRTSGGASLYNEQFF.

The genes are TRBV4-3 and TRBJ2-3; no firm D call. V was pared by 1 base and J by 3 bases, with 8 bases between. The CDR3 covers 14 residues. CDR1 LGHNA and CDR2 YSLEER come from the germline V gene. CDR3 loop: CASSQAYRTDTQYF. Written as DNA, the CDR3 is TGCGCCAGCAGCCAAGCCTACAGAACAGATACGCAGTATTTT.

This sequence joins TRBV4-1 and TRBJ1-4; a possible D gene is TRBD1 (6 bases). The germline V and J ends were trimmed by 4 bases and 0 bases, with 24 bases remaining between them. The CDR3 consists of 20 residues. Germline V gene sequence: CDR1 MGHRA, CDR2 YSYEKL. CDR3 DNA: TGCGCCAGCAGCCTCCCCGTCTGGGGGCGACTCAGGCCAACTAATGAAAAACTGTTTTTT. This gives the protein CASSLPVWGRLRPTNEKLFF.

The gene calls are TRBV15 and TRBJ2-1; a possible D gene is TRBD2 (7 bases). The CDR3 sequence is 15 residues long. V was clipped by 8 bases and J by 2 bases, with 16 bases between them. The germline CDR1 and CDR2 sequences are LNHNV and YYDKDF (reference sequence). In DNA, the CDR3 is TGTGCCACCGCCTGGGGAGGGGGACCCTACAATGAGCAGTTCTTC. Encoded protein: CATAWGGGPYNEQFF. The variable domain in full, completed from reference TRBV15 and TRBJ2-1, reads DAMVIQNPRYQVTQFGKPVTLSCSQTLNHNVMYWYQQKSSQAPKLLFHYYDKDFNNEADTPDNFQSRRPNTSFCFLDIRSPGLGDTAMYLCATAWGGGPYNEQFFGPGTRLTVL.

V usage is TRBV6-6 and J usage is TRBJ1-6; 9 bases line up with TRBD1. V lost 8 bases to trimming and J lost 7 bases; unmatched junction nucleotides: 3. Germline V gene lookup returns CDR1 MNHNY and CDR2 SVGAGI (reference sequence). CDR3 length: 13 amino acids. This CDR3 reads CASGGQGNSPLHF. As DNA, the CDR3 is TGTGCCAGCGGAGGACAGGGGAATTCACCCCTCCACTTT.

The CDR3 DNA reads TGTGCCAGCAGCCTGACTCCAGGGTACACAGATACGCAGTATTTT. It specifies CASSLTPGYTDTQYF. V gene TRBV11-3 combines with J gene TRBJ2-3; tentative D call: TRBD1 (5 bases). The CDR3 runs 15 residues. V was clipped by 5 bases and J by 2 bases, with 14 bases between them. Germline V gives CDR1 SGHNT, CDR2 YENEEA.

The V and J genes are TRBV25-1 and TRBJ1-5, with D perhaps TRBD1 (6 bases). The CDR3 has 15 residues. Trimming left V 4 bases short and J 7 bases short, with 17 bases between. CDR1 is MGHDK and CDR2 is SYGVNS in the germline V gene. This chain's CDR3 is CASSGIEQGKQPQHF. CDR3 DNA: TGTGCCAGCAGTGGCATAGAACAGGGTAAACAGCCCCAGCATTTT.

V and J are TRBV2 and TRBJ1-5, with D unclear. The V gene lost 3 bases and the J gene lost 1 base, with 10 bases spanning the gap. The CDR3 runs 15 residues. CDR1 and CDR2 from the germline V gene are SNHLY and FYNNEI. This chain's CDR3 is CASSDWKPSNQPQHF. CDR3 bases: TGTGCCAGCAGTGACTGGAAACCGAGCAATCAGCCCCAGCATTTT.

The chain carries TRBV5-6 and TRBJ1-5, with 7 nucleotides matching TRBD1. This CDR3 contains 16 residues. The V segment lost 4 bases and the J segment 0 bases; nucleotides outside the gene matches: 7. Germline V gives CDR1 SGHDT, CDR2 YYEEEE. Written as DNA, the CDR3 is TGTGCCAGCAGCCGGAGGGACAGTTATAGCAATCAGCCCCAGCATTTT. The encoded protein is CASSRRDSYSNQPQHF.

The CDR3 loop reads CASGTTGYGYTF. The CDR3, as DNA: TGTGCCAGCGGGACAACCGGCTATGGCTACACCTTC. The chain carries TRBV6-6 and TRBJ1-2; maybe TRBD1 (6 bases). The CDR3 has 12 amino acids. Germline CDR1 and CDR2: MNHNY and SVGAGI (reference sequence). Trimming removed 8 bases at V and 4 bases at J, with 11 bases between.

V gene TRBV10-3 combines with J gene TRBJ2-7; D may be TRBD1 (6 bases). The CDR3 runs 14 residues. Trimming shortened V by 6 bases and J by 0 bases, and 12 bases separated the two germline ends. Germline V gene data show CDR1 as ENHRY and CDR2 as SYGVKD. The CDR3 sequence is CAISRQVSSYEQYF. The CDR3, as DNA: TGTGCCATCAGCCGACAGGTTAGCTCCTACGAGCAGTACTTC.

The rearrangement links TRBV7-8 to TRBJ1-1; D not resolved. The V end lost 5 bases, the J end lost 1 base, and 8 bases lay between the germline ends. There are 13 residues in the CDR3. Germline V gives CDR1 SGHVS, CDR2 FQNEAQ. CDR3 sequence: CASSATRNTEAFF. CDR3 bases: TGTGCCAGCAGCGCGACAAGGAACACTGAAGCTTTCTTT.

The chain joins TRBV6-5 to TRBJ1-1, with D unclear. The germline CDR1 and CDR2 sequences are MNHEY and SVGAGI. This CDR3 comprises 13 residues. V shed 7 bases and J shed 6 bases, with 15 bases lying between them. The CDR3 DNA follows: TGTGCCAGCATTCCCCGGGTGGACGCTGAAGCTTTCTTT. Translating gives CASIPRVDAEAFF.

The chain links TRBV25-1 to TRBJ1-2; D gene uncertain. The CDR3 runs 13 residues. V shed 5 bases and J shed 2 bases, with 9 bases lying between them. CDR1 MGHDK and CDR2 SYGVNS come from the germline V gene. CDR3 sequence: CASSLDGNYGYTF. CDR3 bases: TGTGCCAGCAGTTTAGACGGAAACTATGGCTACACCTTC.

The chain uses TRBV6-2 or TRBV6-3 and TRBJ2-3; D is tentatively TRBD1 or TRBD2 (5 bases each). This CDR3 comprises 12 residues. The ends were cut back, 5 bases at V and 6 bases at J, with 9 bases in the middle. CDR1 MNHEY and CDR2 SVGEGT come from the germline V gene. The chain's CDR3 is CASSRDGDTQYF. DNA of the CDR3: TGTGCCAGCAGTCGGGACGGCGATACGCAGTATTTT.

This chain links TRBV6-5 with TRBJ1-5, with D perhaps matching TRBD1 (5 bases). V gave up 8 bases and J gave up 2 bases, with 13 bases separating them. The CDR3 runs to 14 residues. Germline values: CDR1 MNHEY, CDR2 SVGAGI. As DNA, the CDR3 is TGTGCCAGCGCTGGGACTCGGGGCAATCAGCCCCAGCATTTT. It is translated as CASAGTRGNQPQHF.

This clone was seen only a few times. The gene calls are TRBV19 and TRBJ1-5, with D tentatively TRBD1 (6 bases). The CDR3 covers 16 residues. V dropped 5 bases and J dropped 0 bases, with 14 bases sitting between them. CDR1 LNHDA and CDR2 SQIVND come from the germline V gene (reference sequence). The DNA of the CDR3 is TGTGCCAGTAGTCCACAGGGAACTTATAGCAATCAGCCCCAGCATTTT. This translates into CASSPQGTYSNQPQHF.

This sequence joins TRBV4-1 and TRBJ2-3; 8 bases are shared with TRBD2. Trimming at V came to 4 bases and at J to 0 bases, leaving 3 bases not matched to a gene. This CDR3 is 15 amino acids long. Germline CDR1 reads MGHRA; CDR2 reads YSYEKL. This CDR3 is CASSPLAGSTDTQYF. CDR3 coding DNA: TGCGCCAGCAGCCCTCTAGCGGGCAGCACAGATACGCAGTATTTT.

The chain is built from TRBV4-3 and TRBJ1-6, with D unclear. V gave up 0 bases and J gave up 9 bases, with 9 bases separating them. The V gene's germline CDR1 is LGHNA and CDR2 YSLEER. This CDR3 contains 14 residues. The CDR3 here is CASSQDSVGSPLHF. DNA for the CDR3: TGCGCCAGCAGCCAAGATTCAGTGGGTTCACCCCTCCACTTT.

The CDR3 sequence: CASTPTVPGGELFF. The CDR3 DNA is TGTGCCAGTACCCCGACGGTTCCCGGCGGGGAGCTGTTTTTT. This rearrangement joins TRBV19 to TRBJ2-2, with D unclear. Looked up from germline, CDR1 is LNHDA and CDR2 is SQIVND (reference sequence). The CDR3 contains 14 residues. Trimming removed 7 bases at V and 7 bases at J, with 16 bases between.

The chain recombines TRBV7-6 with TRBJ2-5; 7 bases fit TRBD2. After removal of 1 base from V and 5 bases from J, the junction contained 4 bases not matched to a gene. CDR3 length equals 14 residues. Per germline, CDR1 SGHVS and CDR2 FNYEAQ. In DNA, the CDR3 is TGTGCCAGCAGCTTAGTCGGGGGGAAGGAGACCCAGTACTTC. This encodes CASSLVGGKETQYF.

This chain links TRBV7-2 with TRBJ1-4; 9 positions match TRBD1. J lost 6 bases, V lost 5 bases, and 10 bases had no gene match. This CDR3 has 16 residues. The V gene's germline CDR1 is SGHTA and CDR2 FQGNSA. The CDR3 sequence: CASSAGQGRIYEKLFF. For the CDR3, the DNA is TGTGCCAGCAGCGCGGGACAGGGCAGGATTTATGAAAAACTGTTTTTT.

This chain joins TRBV5-1 and TRBJ2-1; the D is unclear. Germline assignment: CDR1 SGHRS and CDR2 YFSETQ. The CDR3 covers 15 residues. Trimming took 1 base from V and 0 from J, leaving 8 bases between them. This chain's CDR3 is CASSLMTSSYNEQFF. CDR3 DNA sequence: TGCGCCAGCAGCTTGATGACGAGCTCCTACAATGAGCAGTTCTTC. The full variable domain, its missing parts supplied by reference TRBV5-1 and TRBJ2-1, is KAGVTQTPRYLIKTRGQQVTLSCSPISGHRSVSWYQQTPGQGLQFLFEYFSETQRNKGNFPGRFSGRQFSNSRSEMNVSTLELGDSALYLCASSLMTSSYNEQFFGPGTRLTVL.

This clone occurred once. The chain is built from TRBV3-1 (or the pseudogene TRBV3-2) and TRBJ1-2, with a tentative D call TRBD1 (6 bases). The CDR3 extends over 13 amino acids. Germline CDR1 LGHDT, CDR2 YNNKEL (reference sequence). The V end was cut by 3 bases, the J end by 6 bases, with 11 bases between. In DNA, the CDR3 is TGTGCCAGCAGCCACAGGGGTTTCGATGGCTACACCTTC. It specifies CASSHRGFDGYTF.